Here is one T cell receptor (beta chain) with its context. Its target antigen remains unknown. Base-call qualities are not available, and no considerably larger clone is one nucleotide away. This entry is derived from a study of blood T cell repertoires in COVID-19 (dated by TCRdb to about 2020). A note on the overall study: Samples covering the acute and convalescent phases of COVID-19 were provided by collaborators in the United States, Italy and Spain. The material from the prospective study consisted of cDNA or gDNA derived from T cells, B-cell-depleted T cells, or PBMCs. Deeply sampled blood TCRbeta repertoires from subjects exposed to, actively infected with, or recovered from COVID-19 were included in the dataset. The repertoires were released in a freely available public database intended as a resource for research on the immune response to SARS-CoV-2. Samples were obtained from the ongoing ImmuneRACE study (first 160 participants) and from some 1,300 subjects provided by 6 global collaborators. A de-identified subject ID, COVID-19 status, age in years and sex were almost always included in the sample metadata. Where available, HLA class I and class II types were obtained from metadata supplied by the sample provider rather than from assay-based typing.

Overall results and qualifications from the work: The amount of clinical and demographic metadata varied by source and participant and was provided uncurated.

TCRbeta CDR3 regions were amplified from genomic DNA by means of the immunoSEQ Assay, a bias-controlled multiplex PCR. As for how the authors treated the data: Nucleated cell counts per sample were estimated from amplification of reference gene primers within the assay. To quantify the absolute abundance of each unique TCRbeta CDR3 rearrangement, sequence reads were collapsed and filtered. Productive Simpson clonality was computed per sample as the square root of Simpson's diversity index over productive rearrangements. Entries here come from immuneACCESS through TCRdb and include only in-frame sequences with V and J called. Some clones fail to appear in such tables; in the studies checked, an unresolved V gene covers under half of the shortfall, and the cause of the remainder is unknown. V, J and clone size reflect that table, while D and trimming were determined from the DNA. The sample records 150,000 or so clones, 70% to 85% of which are singletons. In total, the top ten clones hold 3% of the sample.

The collaborating institutions used their own protocols to collect whole blood in K2EDTA tubes. For TCRbeta analysis, collaborators shipped samples in one of three forms: frozen whole blood, isolated PBMCs, or DNA extracted from either of those sample types. The TCR was taken from a woman aged 80 or older with acute or convalescent COVID-19. The sample comprised peripheral blood.

At the DNA level, the sequence is TGTGCCAGCAGTCCACAGGGGAACACTGAAGCTTTCTTT. It is translated as CASSPQGNTEAFF. The chain was built from TRBV6-5 and TRBJ1-1, with a weak D call of TRBD1 (6 bases match). The CDR1 and CDR2 encoded by the germline V gene are MNHEY and SVGAGI. The V end loses 5 bases and the J end loses 1 base, and a stretch of 8 bases separates them. The CDR3 runs 13 amino acids, cysteine and phenylalanine included. This entry keeps only the CDR3 DNA: 39 bases, framed from base 1.